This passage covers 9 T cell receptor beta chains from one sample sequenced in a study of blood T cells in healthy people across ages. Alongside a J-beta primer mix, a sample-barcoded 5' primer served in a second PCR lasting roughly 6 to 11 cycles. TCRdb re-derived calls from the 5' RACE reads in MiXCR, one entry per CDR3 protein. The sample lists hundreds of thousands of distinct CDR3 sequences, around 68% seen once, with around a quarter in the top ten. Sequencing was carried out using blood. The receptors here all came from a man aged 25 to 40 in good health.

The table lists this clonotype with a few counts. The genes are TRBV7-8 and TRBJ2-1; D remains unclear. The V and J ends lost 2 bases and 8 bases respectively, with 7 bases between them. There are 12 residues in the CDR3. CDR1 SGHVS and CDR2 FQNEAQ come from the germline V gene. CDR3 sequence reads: CASSLRSDEQFF. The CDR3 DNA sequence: TGTGCCAGCAGCTTACGGAGTGATGAGCAGTTCTTC.

CDR3 protein: CAISESSSSGGPYTQYF. CDR3 in DNA: TGTGCCATCAGTGAGTCCTCCTCTAGCGGGGGGCCTTATACGCAGTATTTT. The chain is built from TRBV10-3 and TRBJ2-3; 11 bases map to TRBD2. Losses at the gene ends were 0 bases for V and 7 bases for J; bases not matched to a gene: 9. There are 17 residues in the CDR3. Germline CDR1 reads ENHRY; CDR2 reads SYGVKD.

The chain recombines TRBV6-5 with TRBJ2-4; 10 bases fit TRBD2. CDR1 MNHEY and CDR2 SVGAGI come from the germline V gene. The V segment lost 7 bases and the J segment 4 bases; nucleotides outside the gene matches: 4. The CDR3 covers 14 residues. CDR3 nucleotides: TGTGCCAGCATCCAGCGGGGGGGTAAAAACATTCAGTACTTC. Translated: CASIQRGGKNIQYF.

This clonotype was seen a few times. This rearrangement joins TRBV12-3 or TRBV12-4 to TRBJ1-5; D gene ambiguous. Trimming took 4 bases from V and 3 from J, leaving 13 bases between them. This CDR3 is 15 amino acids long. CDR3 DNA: TGTGCCAGCAGTTCCTCGGGGTTCGTCAATCAGCCCCAGCATTTT. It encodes CASSSSGFVNQPQHF.

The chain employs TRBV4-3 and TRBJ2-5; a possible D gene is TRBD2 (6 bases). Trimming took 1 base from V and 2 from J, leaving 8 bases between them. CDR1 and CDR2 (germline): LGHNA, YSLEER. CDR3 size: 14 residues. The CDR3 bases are TGCGCCAGCAGCCAAGGGAGGGAACAAGAGACCCAGTACTTC. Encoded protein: CASSQGREQETQYF.

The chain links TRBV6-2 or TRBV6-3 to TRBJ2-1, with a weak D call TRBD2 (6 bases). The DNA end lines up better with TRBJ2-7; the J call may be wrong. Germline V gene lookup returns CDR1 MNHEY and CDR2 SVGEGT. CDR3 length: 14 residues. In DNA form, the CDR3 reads TGTGCCACCATAGCGGCGACCTCCTACGATGAGCAGTACTTC. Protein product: CATIAATSYDEQYF.

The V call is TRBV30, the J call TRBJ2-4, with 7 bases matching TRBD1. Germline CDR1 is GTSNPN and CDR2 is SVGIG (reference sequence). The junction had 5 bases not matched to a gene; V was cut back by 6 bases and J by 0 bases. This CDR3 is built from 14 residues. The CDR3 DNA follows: TGTGCCTGCGACAGGGCACTAGCCAAAAACATTCAGTACTTC. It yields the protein CACDRALAKNIQYF.

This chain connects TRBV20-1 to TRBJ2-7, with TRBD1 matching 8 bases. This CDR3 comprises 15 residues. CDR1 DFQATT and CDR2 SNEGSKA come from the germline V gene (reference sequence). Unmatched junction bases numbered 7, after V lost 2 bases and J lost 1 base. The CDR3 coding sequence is TGCAGTGCTAGATCAAGGACAGGGCGATCCTACGAGCAGTACTTC. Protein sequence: CSARSRTGRSYEQYF.

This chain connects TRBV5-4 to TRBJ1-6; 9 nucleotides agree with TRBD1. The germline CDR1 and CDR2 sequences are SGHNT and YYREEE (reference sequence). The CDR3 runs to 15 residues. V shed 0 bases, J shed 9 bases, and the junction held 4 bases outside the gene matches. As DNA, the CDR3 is TGTGCCAGCAGCTTGGGGACAGGGGTCGGTTCACCCCTCCACTTT. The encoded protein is CASSLGTGVGSPLHF.